This entry lists 24 T cell receptor beta chains sequenced from one sample in a study of blood T cells in healthy people across ages. Alongside a J-beta primer mix, a sample-barcoded 5' primer served in a second PCR lasting roughly 7 to 12 cycles. TCRdb used MiXCR to reprocess the 5' RACE reads, holding one entry per CDR3 protein. Among around 1,000,000 distinct CDR3 sequences listed, more than 30% were seen once. The specimen sequenced was blood. The receptors originated from a man aged 18 to 29 in good health.

The chain is built from TRBV20-1 and TRBJ2-7; perhaps D is TRBD1 or TRBD2 (5 bases each). This CDR3 contains 13 residues. The V end lost 5 bases, the J end lost 0 bases, and 11 bases lay between the germline ends. From germline, CDR1 is DFQATT and CDR2 SNEGSKA (reference sequence). CDR3 protein: CSAPHGTSYEQYF. The CDR3 DNA reads as TGCAGTGCTCCTCACGGGACCTCCTACGAGCAGTACTTC.

This clonotype appeared a few times. The genes are TRBV27 and TRBJ2-1; D possibly corresponds to TRBD2 (6 bases). Trimming took off 11 bases at V and 4 bases at J, with 15 bases between the two ends. This CDR3 region has 13 residues. The germline V gene has CDR1 MNHEY and CDR2 SMNVEV (reference sequence). CDR3 loop: CAAGDWTYNEQFF. CDR3 bases: TGTGCCGCCGGGGACTGGACGTACAATGAGCAGTTCTTC.

This chain joins TRBV4-2 and TRBJ1-1; D is ambiguous. The CDR3 totals 13 residues. The germline V gene has CDR1 LGHNA and CDR2 YNFKEQ. V gave up 5 bases and J gave up 6 bases, with 13 bases separating them. CDR3 nucleotide sequence: TGTGCCAGCAGCAAGTCGACGGACTCTGAAGCTTTCTTT. It codes for CASSKSTDSEAFF.

The rearrangement joins TRBV4-1 to TRBJ1-1, with D maybe TRBD1 (5 bases). Trimming took 8 bases from V and 1 from J, leaving 8 bases between them. Germline CDR1 is MGHRA and CDR2 is YSYEKL. This CDR3 region has 12 residues. In nucleotides, the CDR3 is TGCGCCAGCGCAGGGCAGAACACTGAAGCTTTCTTT. As protein: CASAGQNTEAFF.

This clonotype was counted only a few times. The chain has TRBV6-2 or TRBV6-3 and TRBJ1-5; 8 nucleotides align to TRBD1. Germline V lookup: CDR1 MNHEY, CDR2 SVGEGT. V lost 0 bases, J lost 0 bases, and 16 bases stayed unmatched. CDR3 length equals 21 residues. The DNA of the CDR3 is TGTGCCAGCAGTTACTCCGTCGAGGCAGGGGGCTCCACTTATAGCAATCAGCCCCAGCATTTT. Its translation is CASSYSVEAGGSTYSNQPQHF.

The gene calls are TRBV4-3 and TRBJ2-1, with D hard to call. V was clipped by 0 bases and J by 10 bases, with 10 bases between them. The CDR3 loop spans 13 amino acids. Germline lookup yields CDR1 LGHNA and CDR2 YSLEER. DNA for the CDR3: TGCGCCAGCAGCCAAGAGAAAAACCCAGAGCAGTTCTTC. It yields the protein CASSQEKNPEQFF.

The chain has TRBV12-3 or TRBV12-4 and TRBJ1-4; D is undetermined. CDR3 length equals 14 residues. Trimming removed 7 bases at V and 6 bases at J, with 15 bases between. As DNA, the CDR3 is TGTGCCAGCACCGGCTGGGGAGAGGATGAAAAACTGTTTTTT. It is translated as CASTGWGEDEKLFF.

This clonotype appeared a single time. V is TRBV12-3 or TRBV12-4 and J is TRBJ2-1; D is unclear. This CDR3 contains 14 residues. V shed 3 bases and J shed 8 bases, with 14 bases lying between them. The CDR3 coding sequence is TGTGCCAGCAGTTTTGATCCCCAGCAGGATGAGCAGTTCTTC. This encodes CASSFDPQQDEQFF.

The genes are TRBV6-5 and TRBJ2-7, with D maybe TRBD1 (7 bases). Germline V lookup: CDR1 MNHEY, CDR2 SVGAGI. The length of the CDR3 is 15 residues. The V end lost 6 bases, the J end lost 7 bases, and 22 bases lay between the germline ends. CDR3 nucleotides: TGTGCCAGCAGACCTTCGGGGGACAGATACGATGAGCAGTACTTC. Translating gives CASRPSGDRYDEQYF.

This clonotype came up a few times. A read error may account for a junction end that differs from germline. The chain uses TRBV2 and TRBJ1-2, with D uncertain. The germline V gene encodes CDR1 SNHLY and CDR2 FYNNEI. The length of the CDR3 is 16 residues. CDR3 sequence: CANSDERSRANYGYTF. CDR3 DNA sequence: TGTGCCAACAGTGATGAACGCTCCCGGGCTAACTATGGCTACACCTTC.

The sample holds a few counts of this clonotype. This chain links TRBV28 with TRBJ1-6; no reliable D call. Germline V CDR1 and CDR2: MDHEN, SYDVKM. V was trimmed by 11 bases and J by 7 bases, leaving 18 bases between them. The CDR3 contains 14 residues. CDR3 sequence (DNA): TGTGCCGGACGAATGAGGTCCGAAAATTCACCCCTCCACTTT. Amino acid sequence: CAGRMRSENSPLHF.

The J gene is TRBJ1-5, the V gene TRBV6-2 or TRBV6-3; TRBD1 matches 7 bases. Germline assignment: CDR1 MNHEY and CDR2 SVGEGT. J gave up 6 bases and V 6 bases, and 14 bases lay outside the gene matches. The CDR3 runs 16 residues. The CDR3 is CASSYTGAGGRQPQHF. CDR3 DNA sequence: TGTGCCAGCAGCTATACCGGGGCAGGGGGGCGTCAGCCCCAGCATTTT.

The genes are TRBV12-5 and TRBJ2-1, with D hard to call. The germline CDR1 and CDR2 sequences are LGHNT and FRNRAP. Trimming cost V 3 bases and J 5 bases, with 17 bases left between them. The CDR3 has 16 amino acids. CDR3 nucleotide sequence: TGTGCTAGTGGTTTTAACACCATTCAGTCCAACAATGAGCAGTTCTTC. Translating gives CASGFNTIQSNNEQFF. Based on the CDR3 plus reference TRBV12-5 and TRBJ2-1, the full variable domain is DARVTQTPRHKVTEMGQEVTMRCQPILGHNTVFWYRQTMMQGLELLAYFRNRAPLDDSGMPKDRFSAEMPDATLATLKIQPSEPRDSAVYFCASGFNTIQSNNEQFFGPGTRLTVL.

The V gene is TRBV5-1, the J gene TRBJ2-5, with 7 positions matching TRBD1. Germline loops: CDR1 SGHRS, CDR2 YFSETQ. The CDR3 is 14 amino acids. V lost 0 bases to trimming and J lost 3 bases; unmatched junction nucleotides: 2. DNA of the CDR3: TGCGCCAGCAGCTTGGGGGACAGTGAAGAGACCCAGTACTTC. Translated: CASSLGDSEETQYF.

This clonotype has at least ten counts. The V call is TRBV4-3, the J call TRBJ2-1; possibly TRBD1 or TRBD2 for D (6 bases each). The CDR3 extends over 15 amino acids. Trimming shortened V by 4 bases and J by 8 bases, and 18 bases separated the two germline ends. The germline V gene has CDR1 LGHNA and CDR2 YSLEER. In DNA form, the CDR3 reads TGCGCCAGCAGCCCCCTAAGGGGGGTTGCGTATGAGCAGTTCTTC. It codes for CASSPLRGVAYEQFF.

This clonotype has just a few counts. The chain carries TRBV2 and TRBJ1-2, with TRBD1 as a possible D gene (6 bases). The CDR3 spans 15 residues. Deletions cut 5 bases from V and 5 bases from J, with 18 bases between. Per the germline V gene, CDR1 is SNHLY and CDR2 is FYNNEI. The CDR3: CASSTTRQDLYGYTF. The CDR3 DNA is TGTGCCAGCAGTACAACCCGACAGGATCTATATGGCTACACCTTC. Complete variable domain (other parts from reference TRBV2 and TRBJ1-2): EPEVTQTPSHQVTQMGQEVILRCVPISNHLYFYWYRQILGQKVEFLVSFYNNEISEKSEIFDDQFSVERPDGSNFTLKIRSTKLEDSAMYFCASSTTRQDLYGYTFGSGTRLTVV.

The chain joins TRBV20-1 to TRBJ2-5; 10 bases fit TRBD2. V shed 7 bases, J shed 2 bases, and the junction held 10 bases outside the gene matches. From germline, CDR1 is DFQATT and CDR2 SNEGSKA (reference sequence). The CDR3 covers 15 residues. CDR3 coding DNA: TGCAGTGGCGGATCGGCTAGCGGGGGTCAAGAGACCCAGTACTTC. It is translated as CSGGSASGGQETQYF.

The V gene is TRBV7-2, the J gene TRBJ1-4, with 7 nucleotides matching TRBD1. The CDR3 length is 14 residues. V was clipped by 4 bases and J by 7 bases; unmatched bases: 6. CDR1 SGHTA and CDR2 FQGNSA come from the germline V gene. The CDR3, as DNA: TGTGCCAGCAGCTCCCAGGGGGGTTTTGAAAAACTGTTTTTT. This sequence encodes CASSSQGGFEKLFF.

This clonotype was counted many times. The CDR3: CASSTDPYNEQFF. The CDR3 coding sequence is TGTGCCAGCAGCACAGACCCCTACAATGAGCAGTTCTTC. The gene calls are TRBV6-4 and TRBJ2-1; D remains ambiguous. This CDR3 has 13 residues. The germline gives CDR1 MRHNA, CDR2 SNTAGT. Trimming cost V 6 bases and J 2 bases, with 8 bases left between them.

This chain joins TRBV7-6 and TRBJ2-5; D uncertain. With 4 bases removed from V and 11 bases from J, the gap between germline ends came to 14 bases. The CDR3 is 12 residues long. The germline CDR1 and CDR2 sequences are SGHVS and FNYEAQ. For the CDR3, the DNA is TGTGCCAGCAGCTCGCCGAGAGATGAGCAGTACTTC. It codes for CASSSPRDEQYF.

A remark on this clonotype: One end of the junction does not line up with germline, which may come from a read error. The chain carries TRBV5-1 and TRBJ2-7; D unresolved. This CDR3 comprises 14 residues. Germline CDR1 SGHRS, CDR2 YFSETQ. In DNA form, the CDR3 reads TGCACCAGCAGCTCCGCATCCGGCGGCTACGAGCAGTACTTC. Its protein product is CTSSSASGGYEQYF.

The chain is built from TRBV3-1 and TRBJ1-2; the match to TRBD1 covers 7 bases. Germline CDR1 reads LGHDT; CDR2 reads YNNKEL (reference sequence). Trimming at V came to 0 bases and at J to 6 bases, leaving 7 bases not matched to a gene. The CDR3 is made up of 15 amino acids. The CDR3, as DNA: TGTGCCAGCAGCCAAGAGGCGACAGGGCACAATGGCTACACCTTC. It translates to CASSQEATGHNGYTF.

This clonotype is a singleton in its sample. The genes are TRBV7-3 and TRBJ2-7; 11 bases are shared with TRBD2. The V segment lost 4 bases and the J segment 7 bases; nucleotides outside the gene matches: 18. Germline CDR1 is SGHTA and CDR2 is FQGTGA. CDR3 length: 18 residues. CDR3 DNA sequence: TGTGCCAGCAGCTCGGGGCTAGCGGGGGGCCCTTTTTGGCATGAGCAGTACTTC. Protein sequence: CASSSGLAGGPFWHEQYF.

The V gene is TRBV9, the J gene TRBJ1-2; D is unclear. CDR1 is SGDLS, CDR2 YYNGEE, per germline. The CDR3 sequence is 15 residues long. V lost 0 bases and J lost 3, with 12 bases in between. This CDR3 reads CASSVDSGKDYGYTF. The CDR3 DNA reads TGTGCCAGCAGCGTAGACTCGGGAAAGGACTATGGCTACACCTTC.